Shown below are 23 T cell receptor beta chains from a single sample sequenced in a study of T cell responses to AZD1222 COVID-19 vaccine. The repertoire was sequenced with immunoSEQ multiplex PCR; TCRdb's copy has only in-frame clones and lacks some. Among about 150,000 clones, about nine tenths were seen once, and the ten largest hold around 1.6%. This sample comprised peripheral blood, obtained on day 0 of AZD1222 vaccination. Every receptor here comes from an adult in good health.

This chain uses TRBV7-3 with TRBJ2-3; tentatively, D is TRBD2 (6 bases). The CDR3 is 14 amino acids. V lost 0 bases and J 5 bases, leaving 9 bases between the germline ends. From germline, CDR1 is SGHTA and CDR2 FQGTGA. CDR3 bases: TGTGCCAGCAGCTTAACGGGAGCGGGAGATACGCAGTATTTT. This codes for CASSLTGAGDTQYF. The variable domain in full, completed from reference TRBV7-3 and TRBJ2-3, reads GAGVSQTPSNKVTEKGKYVELRCDPISGHTALYWYRQSLGQGPEFLIYFQGTGAADDSGLPNDRFFAVRPEGSVSTLKIQRTERGDSAVYLCASSLTGAGDTQYFGPGTRLTVL.

The rearrangement links TRBV3-1 (or the pseudogene TRBV3-2) to TRBJ2-1, with TRBD2 matching 7 bases. The CDR3 is 16 residues long. After removal of 4 bases from V and 4 bases from J, the junction contained 10 bases not matched to a gene. Germline V gene data show CDR1 as LGHDT and CDR2 as YNNKEL (reference sequence). The CDR3 DNA is TGTGCCAGCAGCCGGCTCACGGGGACTAAATACAATGAGCAGTTCTTC. This sequence encodes CASSRLTGTKYNEQFF.

This CDR3 reads CASSADSLYEQYF. In DNA, the CDR3 is TGTGCCAGCAGCGCTGACAGTCTCTACGAGCAGTACTTC. The rearrangement joins TRBV9 to TRBJ2-7; D is possibly TRBD1 (5 bases). In germline, CDR1 is SGDLS, CDR2 YYNGEE. Trimming stripped 3 bases from V and 3 bases from J, with 10 bases between. The CDR3 runs to 13 residues. Looking up the rest from reference TRBV9 and TRBJ2-7 gives the full variable domain: DSGVTQTPKHLITATGQRVTLRCSPRSGDLSVYWYQQSLDQGLQFLIQYYNGEERAKGNILERFSAQQFPDLHSELNLSSLELGDSALYFCASSADSLYEQYFGPGTRLTVT.

The V and J genes are TRBV9 and TRBJ1-1; 7 bases are a match to TRBD1. The length of the CDR3 is 15 residues. In germline, CDR1 is SGDLS, CDR2 YYNGEE. With V trimmed by 4 bases and J by 5 bases, 11 bases remained unmatched. CDR3 loop: CASSTNRGRRTEAFF. DNA for the CDR3: TGTGCCAGCAGCACAAACAGGGGTAGGAGGACTGAAGCTTTCTTT.

As DNA, the CDR3 is TGTGCCAGCAGTCCGGGAACAACTAATGAAAAACTGTTTTTT. It specifies CASSPGTTNEKLFF. The chain combines TRBV7-8 with TRBJ1-4, with D unclear. Between the trimmed V and J ends, which lost 6 bases and 0 bases, there was a span of 8 bases. The CDR3 is 14 amino acids. The germline gives CDR1 SGHVS, CDR2 FQNEAQ.

The chain is built from TRBV27 and TRBJ2-7; 12 positions match TRBD2. J gave up 5 bases and V 1 base, and 3 bases lay outside the gene matches. This CDR3 spans 15 amino acids. Germline CDR1 MNHEY, CDR2 SMNVEV (reference sequence). CDR3 amino acids: CASSLWASGRDEQYF. In DNA form, the CDR3 reads TGTGCCAGCAGTTTATGGGCTAGCGGGAGGGACGAGCAGTACTTC.

V is TRBV12-3 or TRBV12-4 and J is TRBJ1-1; D gene ambiguous. V was trimmed by 6 bases and J by 0 bases, leaving 8 bases between them. The CDR3 covers 13 residues. This chain's CDR3 is CASRWQLNTEAFF. In nucleotides, the CDR3 is TGTGCCAGCAGGTGGCAGTTGAACACTGAAGCTTTCTTT.

The chain combines TRBV12-5 with TRBJ1-3; a possible D gene is TRBD1 (5 bases). V was cut by 0 bases and J by 0 bases, with 21 bases left in between. CDR1 and CDR2 (germline): LGHNT, FRNRAP. The CDR3 has 20 amino acids. CDR3 sequence: CASGLVVPGGLRGSGNTIYF. The CDR3 nucleotides are TGTGCTAGTGGTTTGGTAGTTCCGGGAGGGCTTAGGGGCTCTGGAAACACCATATATTTT.

The chain links TRBV6-5 to TRBJ1-1; TRBD1 matches at 8 bases. In germline, CDR1 is MNHEY, CDR2 SVGAGI. J was trimmed by 3 bases and V by 4 bases; bases with no gene match: 7. The CDR3 consists of 15 residues. CDR3: CASSWAQGVDTEAFF. CDR3 bases: TGTGCCAGCAGTTGGGCACAGGGGGTAGACACTGAAGCTTTCTTT.

This sequence joins TRBV6-4 and TRBJ2-2; 7 bases agree with TRBD2. CDR3 size: 16 residues. Germline CDR1 and CDR2: MRHNA and SNTAGT. The V segment lost 5 bases and the J segment 0 bases; nucleotides outside the gene matches: 6. The CDR3 loop reads CASSRHGLANTGELFF. CDR3 bases: TGTGCCAGCAGTCGCCACGGACTAGCGAACACCGGGGAGCTGTTTTTT.

This chain uses TRBV19 with TRBJ1-5, with unresolved D. Germline V lookup: CDR1 LNHDA, CDR2 SQIVND (reference sequence). Trimming left V 7 bases short and J 2 bases short, with 9 bases between. This CDR3 comprises 13 residues. The CDR3 DNA sequence: TGTGCCAGTAACCATCCGGGCAATCAGCCCCAGCATTTT. Protein sequence: CASNHPGNQPQHF.

V is TRBV4-1 and J is TRBJ1-1; possible D gene TRBD1, 5 bases. The germline V gene has CDR1 MGHRA and CDR2 YSYEKL. V lost 5 bases and J lost 6, with 19 bases in between. CDR3 size: 15 residues. The CDR3 nucleotides read TGCGCCAGCAGCAAGCCCGATGGGAGGGGCGCTGAAGCTTTCTTT. It translates to CASSKPDGRGAEAFF.

The chain recombines TRBV6-5 with TRBJ2-7; the match to TRBD1 covers 7 bases. The CDR3 length is 13 residues. Germline CDR1 and CDR2: MNHEY and SVGAGI. With 8 bases clipped from V and 2 bases from J, the junction kept 6 bases outside the gene matches. This CDR3 is CASAGQATYEQYF. CDR3 sequence (DNA): TGTGCCAGCGCTGGACAGGCTACCTACGAGCAGTACTTC.

This chain joins TRBV6-6 and TRBJ1-2; D possibly corresponds to TRBD1 (5 bases). The V and J ends lost 8 bases and 4 bases respectively, with 14 bases between them. The CDR3 covers 13 residues. Germline V gene sequence: CDR1 MNHNY, CDR2 SVGAGI (reference sequence). CDR3 nucleotide sequence: TGTGCCAGCGTCAACGGAAGGGGCTATGGCTACACCTTC. Translating it yields CASVNGRGYGYTF.

V and J are TRBV10-1 and TRBJ1-1; D is perhaps TRBD1 (5 bases). CDR1 WNHNN and CDR2 SYGVQD come from the germline V gene (reference sequence). Trimming stripped 1 base from V and 6 bases from J, with 9 bases between. The CDR3 covers 13 residues. The CDR3 DNA is TGCGCCAGCAGTGAGTATAGGGACTCTGAAGCTTTCTTT. Its translation: CASSEYRDSEAFF.

A single count supports this clone. The chain combines TRBV11-3 with TRBJ2-2; maybe TRBD1 (5 bases). V dropped 4 bases and J dropped 5 bases, with 5 bases sitting between them. CDR3 length: 12 amino acids. CDR1 and CDR2 from the germline V gene are SGHNT and YENEEA. The CDR3 nucleotides read TGTGCCAGCAGCTCAGGGACCGGGGAGCTGTTTTTT. Its protein product is CASSSGTGELFF. Full variable domain (outside the CDR3, taken from reference TRBV11-3 and TRBJ2-2): EAGVVQSPRYKIIEKKQPVAFWCNPISGHNTLYWYLQNLGQGPELLIRYENEEAVDDSQLPKDRFSAERLKGVDSTLKIQPAELGDSAVYLCASSSGTGELFFGEGSRLTVL.

This clone was observed a single time. The V call is TRBV2, the J call TRBJ1-5; maybe TRBD1 (5 bases). CDR1 and CDR2 (germline): SNHLY, FYNNEI. V was pared by 3 bases and J by 5 bases, with 14 bases between. This CDR3 contains 15 residues. Here the CDR3 reads CASSDWAGIDQPQHF. The CDR3 DNA follows: TGTGCCAGCAGTGACTGGGCAGGGATCGATCAGCCCCAGCATTTT.

The genes are TRBV14 and TRBJ2-1, with 11 bases matching TRBD1. CDR3 length: 15 amino acids. V shed 2 bases and J 8 bases; nucleotides not matched to a gene: 5. CDR1 is SGHDN and CDR2 is FVKESK in the germline V gene. DNA of the CDR3: TGTGCCAGCAGCCAACTGGACAGGGGGCTTTATGAGCAGTTCTTC. Translated: CASSQLDRGLYEQFF.

This chain links TRBV3-1 (or the pseudogene TRBV3-2) with TRBJ2-3; a weak D match, TRBD2 (6 bases). Trimming left V 0 bases short and J 0 bases short, with 10 bases between. Germline lookup yields CDR1 LGHDT and CDR2 YNNKEL (reference sequence). CDR3 size: 16 residues. The DNA for the CDR3 is TGTGCCAGCAGCCAAGATCCAGCGGGTAGCACAGATACGCAGTATTTT. Translating gives CASSQDPAGSTDTQYF.

The chain links TRBV5-1 to TRBJ1-2; 8 bases agree with TRBD1. This CDR3 region has 15 residues. From germline, CDR1 is SGHRS and CDR2 YFSETQ. V was pared by 4 bases and J by 7 bases, with 12 bases of the junction left unmatched. Here the CDR3 DNA reads TGCGCCAGCAGCGTCTCCGGGACAGGCGGCCGTGGCTACACCTTC. Its translation: CASSVSGTGGRGYTF.

The chain carries TRBV7-9 and TRBJ1-2, with 7 bases fitting TRBD1. This CDR3 is 16 amino acids long. V was clipped by 5 bases and J by 2 bases; unmatched bases: 11. Germline CDR1 SEHNR, CDR2 FQNEAQ (reference sequence). The CDR3 region has the DNA TGTGCCAGCAGCCCGGGACAGCAAGACCCGAACTATGGCTACACCTTC. It is translated as CASSPGQQDPNYGYTF. Complete variable domain (other parts from reference TRBV7-9 and TRBJ1-2): DTGVSQNPRHKITKRGQNVTFRCDPISEHNRLYWYRQTLGQGPEFLTYFQNEAQLEKSRLLSDRFSAERPKGSFSTLEIQRTEQGDSAMYLCASSPGQQDPNYGYTFGSGTRLTVV.

The chain employs TRBV24-1 and TRBJ2-5, with D uncertain. V was clipped by 3 bases and J by 5 bases, with 9 bases between them. The CDR3 is made up of 13 amino acids. Germline loops: CDR1 KGHDR, CDR2 SFDVKD. The CDR3: CATSDDLDETQYF. Here the CDR3 DNA reads TGTGCCACCAGTGATGACCTCGATGAGACCCAGTACTTC.

The V gene is TRBV4-2, the J gene TRBJ2-7; 13 bases match TRBD2. CDR1 and CDR2 from the germline V gene are LGHNA and YNFKEQ. The CDR3 sequence is 16 residues long. Trimming removed 3 bases from V and 0 bases from J; junction bases left unmatched: 2. CDR3 nucleotide sequence: TGTGCCAGCAGCCAGGGGACTAGCGGGGTCTCCTACGAGCAGTACTTC. Translation: CASSQGTSGVSYEQYF.